The rows below give T cell receptor beta chains drawn from one sample of a study of post-analysis software for immune sequencing data. In TCRdb, the PCR reads were re-called with MiXCR into one record per CDR3 protein. Seen here are a few hundred thousand distinct CDR3 sequences, about a third observed once, and the top ten hold about an eighth. The sequenced sample was blood. The source of these receptors is a girl aged 5 to 17 with multiple sclerosis. Each CDR3 is given with its conserved first and last residue. A D gene is named only where the DNA matches it firmly. Part of the rows lack a size; the others show once, few, many or a class for expanded clones.

D: .
V: TRBV20-1
size: .
J: TRBJ1-2
CDR3: CSGGGANYGYTF
DNA: TGCAGTGGAGGGGGTGCTAACTATGGCTACACCTTC

D: .
V: TRBV5-1
size: .
J: TRBJ1-1
CDR3: CASSFNENTEAFF
DNA: TGCGCCAGCAGCTTTAACGAGAACACTGAAGCTTTCTTT

D: TRBD2
V: TRBV7-2
size: .
J: TRBJ2-7
CDR3: CASSPRRGAPIEQYF
DNA: TGTGCCAGCAGCCCCCGGCGGGGGGCCCCCATCGAGCAGTACTTC

D: .
V: TRBV4-3
size: .
J: TRBJ1-2
CDR3: CASSQDRRNYGYTF
DNA: TGCGCCAGCAGCCAAGATAGGCGTAACTATGGCTACACCTTC

D: .
V: TRBV5-1
size: .
J: TRBJ1-2
CDR3: CASSPGTEDNYGYTF
DNA: TGCGCCAGCAGCCCCGGGACGGAAGACAACTATGGCTACACCTTC

D: .
V: TRBV28
size: .
J: TRBJ1-6
CDR3: CASSLYLTGATGSPLHF
DNA: TGTGCCAGCAGTTTATATCTTACGGGGGCCACTGGGTCACCCCTCCACTTT

D: .
V: TRBV6-5
size: few
J: TRBJ2-3
CDR3: CASAVSGPLITDTQYF
DNA: TGTGCCAGCGCTGTCTCGGGGCCCCTCATCACAGATACGCAGTATTTT

D: .
V: TRBV6-2/TRBV6-3
size: .
J: TRBJ2-7
CDR3: CASSYSWGEQYF
DNA: TGTGCCAGCAGTTACTCGTGGGGGGAGCAGTACTTC

D: .
V: TRBV20-1
size: .
J: TRBJ1-4
CDR3: CSVPREGREKLFF
DNA: TGCAGTGTCCCAAGGGAGGGTCGAGAAAAACTGTTTTTT

D: TRBD2
V: TRBV5-1
size: .
J: TRBJ2-3
CDR3: CASSFSGGATDTQYF
DNA: TGCGCCAGCAGCTTTAGCGGGGGGGCCACAGATACGCAGTATTTT

D: .
V: TRBV3-1
size: .
J: TRBJ2-7
CDR3: CASSHRGSQYF
DNA: TGTGCCAGCAGCCATCGGGGGAGCCAGTACTTC

D: TRBD1
V: TRBV12-3/TRBV12-4
size: .
J: TRBJ1-2
CDR3: CAIRTHRDRGRWDYGYTF
DNA: TGTGCCATCCGGACCCACCGGGACAGGGGGCGTTGGGACTATGGCTACACCTTC

D: .
V: TRBV4-1
size: .
J: TRBJ2-1
CDR3: CASSHPTGNEQFF
DNA: TGCGCCAGCAGCCACCCAACAGGGAATGAGCAGTTCTTC

D: .
V: TRBV5-1
size: few
J: TRBJ2-6
CDR3: CASSFRTGTGANVLTF
DNA: TGCGCCAGCAGCTTCCGGACCGGTACTGGGGCCAACGTCCTGACTTTC

D: TRBD1
V: TRBV7-8
size: .
J: TRBJ2-6
CDR3: CASSLYGQGHVLTF
DNA: TGTGCCAGCAGCCTGTACGGACAGGGTCACGTCCTGACTTTC

D: .
V: TRBV20-1
size: .
J: TRBJ1-2
CDR3: CSARGLGGNYGYTF
DNA: TGCAGTGCTAGAGGTCTAGGGGGGAACTATGGCTACACCTTC

D: .
V: TRBV12-3/TRBV12-4
size: .
J: TRBJ1-2
CDR3: CASSLLRDYGYTF
DNA: TGTGCCAGCAGTTTGCTCAGGGACTATGGCTACACCTTC

D: TRBD1
V: TRBV6-5
size: .
J: TRBJ2-5
CDR3: CASSYLEGTGGWETQYF
DNA: TGTGCCAGCAGTTACTTGGAAGGGACAGGGGGCTGGGAGACCCAGTACTTC

D: TRBD2
V: TRBV7-9
size: once
J: TRBJ2-1
CDR3: CASSPRGGSPYNEQFF
DNA: TGTGCCAGCAGCCCCCGGGGCGGGAGTCCCTACAATGAGCAGTTCTTC

D: .
V: TRBV11-2
size: .
J: TRBJ2-3
CDR3: CASSLLAGITDTQYF
DNA: TGTGCCAGCAGCTTGCTGGCGGGGATCACAGATACGCAGTATTTT

D: .
V: TRBV27
size: few
J: TRBJ1-2
CDR3: CASSSGRRHGYTF
DNA: TGTGCCAGCAGCTCGGGGAGAAGGCATGGCTACACCTTC

D: .
V: TRBV29-1
size: .
J: TRBJ1-3
CDR3: CSVGRDRSGNTIYF
DNA: TGCAGCGTCGGTCGGGACCGCTCTGGAAACACCATATATTTT

D: .
V: TRBV12-3/TRBV12-4
size: few
J: TRBJ1-5
CDR3: CASRSRVSNQPQHF
DNA: TGTGCCAGCAGATCCAGGGTTAGCAATCAGCCCCAGCATTTT

D: .
V: TRBV7-2
size: .
J: TRBJ1-4
CDR3: CASSLNGGRNNEKLFF
DNA: TGTGCCAGCAGCTTAAACGGGGGGCGGAATAATGAAAAACTGTTTTTT

D: TRBD1
V: TRBV12-3/TRBV12-4
size: .
J: TRBJ2-3
CDR3: CASRRTGATDTQYF
DNA: TGTGCCAGCAGAAGGACAGGGGCGACAGATACGCAGTATTTT

D: .
V: TRBV7-8
size: few
J: TRBJ1-6
CDR3: CASSLGAGGGSPLHF
DNA: TGTGCCAGCAGCTTAGGGGCAGGTGGGGGTTCACCCCTCCACTTT

D: .
V: TRBV5-1
size: .
J: TRBJ1-5
CDR3: CASSLLGTARRQPQHF
DNA: TGCGCCAGCAGCTTGCTCGGGACGGCACGACGTCAGCCCCAGCATTTT

D: .
V: TRBV5-5
size: .
J: TRBJ2-5
CDR3: CASSSPDETQYF
DNA: TGTGCCAGCAGCTCCCCCGACGAGACCCAGTACTTC

D: .
V: TRBV7-9
size: few
J: TRBJ1-4
CDR3: CASSPAGTNEKLFF
DNA: TGTGCCAGCAGCCCAGCCGGGACTAATGAAAAACTGTTTTTT

D: TRBD1
V: TRBV7-9
size: .
J: TRBJ1-4
CDR3: CASSTGGNEKLFF
DNA: TGTGCCAGCAGTACAGGGGGCAATGAAAAACTGTTTTTT

D: .
V: TRBV12-3/TRBV12-4
size: .
J: TRBJ1-2
CDR3: CASSLVGGGDYGYTF
DNA: TGTGCCAGCAGTTTAGTGGGCGGGGGAGACTATGGCTACACCTTC

D: .
V: TRBV27
size: once
J: TRBJ2-7
CDR3: CASSSYGPPAYEQYF
DNA: TGTGCCAGCAGTTCCTACGGACCGCCTGCCTACGAGCAGTACTTC

D: .
V: TRBV2
size: .
J: TRBJ2-1
CDR3: CASSGVTPSYYNEQFF
DNA: TGTGCCAGCAGTGGGGTAACACCGTCTTACTACAATGAGCAGTTCTTC

D: TRBD1
V: TRBV12-3/TRBV12-4
size: .
J: TRBJ1-4
CDR3: CASSDGQGAGNEKLFF
DNA: TGTGCCAGCAGTGACGGACAGGGGGCGGGTAATGAAAAACTGTTTTTT

D: .
V: TRBV9
size: few
J: TRBJ2-1
CDR3: CASSTRGNSYNEQFF
DNA: TGTGCCAGCAGTACGAGGGGGAACTCCTACAATGAGCAGTTCTTC

D: .
V: TRBV7-6
size: many
J: TRBJ1-2
CDR3: CASSLSRSGGGYTF
DNA: TGTGCCAGCAGCTTGTCGAGGTCAGGAGGCGGCTACACCTTC